This T cell receptor (beta chain) was sequenced in a study of sequential checkpoint blockade in melanoma (dated by TCRdb to the late 2010s). With respect to the entire study: Using 1:1 randomization, the trial assigned patients either to first-line nivolumab followed by ipilimumab (arm A) or to ipilimumab followed by nivolumab (arm B). Both trial sequences were followed by maintenance nivolumab.

In regard to this clone: Its antigen is unknown. The input lacks base qualities; no much larger clone sits a single base away.

The treatment or condition label corresponds to: randomized to nivolumab then ipilimumab (arm A) or the reverse (arm B). None of the trial patients had been given prior DNA-damaging chemotherapy. Thawed PBMCs were sorted on a FACS Aria II flow cytometer to isolate live CD3+CD8+ cells negative for CD19 and CD56. The samples were obtained from melanoma patients enrolled in CheckMate 064, an open-label, randomized phase II trial testing sequential checkpoint blockade. Peripheral blood mononuclear cells were obtained through leukapheresis, purified using Ficoll-Paque, and frozen in human serum containing approximately 11% DMSO. Immediately after sorting, the purity of the sorted blood CD3+CD8+ cells was confirmed to be >98%, and DNA was then extracted. General conclusions and limits of the study: Larger, independent patient cohorts are needed to validate the response-prediction model that combines TCR metrics and mutation burden.

The immunoSEQ Assay was used to immunosequence TCRbeta CDR3 regions from genomic DNA. Before high-throughput sequencing, genomic DNA was amplified using bias-controlled multiplex PCR. The paper's data handling went like this. To quantify the absolute abundance of each unique TCRbeta CDR3 region, the sequences were collapsed and filtered. Clonality, defined as 1 minus Pielou's evenness, was calculated using only productive rearrangements. Clones with significantly greater frequencies in on-treatment versus baseline samples were identified using a previously published method. This immuneACCESS table, as held by TCRdb, lists in-frame sequences with V and J called but not all clones. Of the missing ones, under half trace to an unresolved V gene in checked studies; the others have no known cause. The V and J calls and clone size are taken from that table; D and trimming were inferred from the DNA. The sample table shows about 26,000 clones, and roughly four fifths are seen once. Roughly 22% of the sample comes from the top ten.

The TCR was taken from a human donor with melanoma. The material was CD8+ T cells sorted from blood (inferred from file names), obtained from a patient given nivolumab and ipilimumab in sequence.

For the CDR3, the sequence is CSASLYYEQYF. The DNA sequence follows: TGCAGTGCTTCCCTATACTACGAGCAGTACTTC. The chain is assembled from TRBV20-1 and TRBJ2-7; no D gene call is confident. A distance of 8 bases separates the germline ends of V and J, which lose 5 bases and 3 bases respectively. The CDR3 contains 11 residues, cysteine and phenylalanine counted. The only DNA kept is the CDR3, 33 bases in frame from the first base. From the germline V gene (reference sequence), CDR1 is DFQATT and CDR2 is SNEGSKA.